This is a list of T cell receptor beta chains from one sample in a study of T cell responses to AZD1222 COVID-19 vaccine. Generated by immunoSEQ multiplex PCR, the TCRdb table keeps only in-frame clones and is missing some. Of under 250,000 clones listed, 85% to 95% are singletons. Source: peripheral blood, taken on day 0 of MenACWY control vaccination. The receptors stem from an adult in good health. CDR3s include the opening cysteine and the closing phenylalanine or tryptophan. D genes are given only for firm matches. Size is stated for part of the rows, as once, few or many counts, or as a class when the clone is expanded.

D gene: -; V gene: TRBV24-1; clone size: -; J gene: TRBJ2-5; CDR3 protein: CATSVLGGAQETQYF; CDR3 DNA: TGTGCCACCAGTGTCCTTGGGGGCGCACAAGAGACCCAGTACTTC
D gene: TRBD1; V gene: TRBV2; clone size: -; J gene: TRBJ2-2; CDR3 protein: CASRVDRGGGELFF; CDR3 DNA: TGTGCCAGCAGAGTGGACAGGGGTGGAGGGGAGCTGTTTTTT
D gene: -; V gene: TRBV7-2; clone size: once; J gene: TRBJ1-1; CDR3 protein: CASSLSRDTRTEAFF; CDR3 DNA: TGTGCCAGCAGCTTGAGTAGGGATACTCGTACTGAAGCTTTCTTT
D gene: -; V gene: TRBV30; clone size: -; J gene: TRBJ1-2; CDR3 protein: CAWSVTQGPNYGYTF; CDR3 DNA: TGTGCCTGGAGTGTAACCCAGGGACCTAACTATGGCTACACCTTC
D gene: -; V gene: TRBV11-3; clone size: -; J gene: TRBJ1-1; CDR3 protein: CASSFRPNTEAFF; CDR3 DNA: TGTGCCAGCAGCTTCCGCCCCAACACTGAAGCTTTCTTT
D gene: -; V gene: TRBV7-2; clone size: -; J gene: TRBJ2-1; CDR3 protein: CASSFILARGEQFF; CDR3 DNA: TGTGCCAGCAGCTTTATTTTGGCGCGAGGTGAGCAGTTCTTC
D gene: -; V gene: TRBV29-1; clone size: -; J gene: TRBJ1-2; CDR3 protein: CSVGDNYGYTF; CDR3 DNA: TGCAGCGTTGGGGACAACTATGGCTACACCTTC
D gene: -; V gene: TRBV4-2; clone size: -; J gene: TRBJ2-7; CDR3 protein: CASSRPGAEQYF; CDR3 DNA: TGTGCCAGCAGCCGCCCAGGCGCCGAGCAGTACTTC
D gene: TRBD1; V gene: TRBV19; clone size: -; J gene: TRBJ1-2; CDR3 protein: CASSKDRDHYGYTF; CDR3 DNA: TGTGCCAGTAGTAAGGACAGGGACCACTATGGCTACACCTTC
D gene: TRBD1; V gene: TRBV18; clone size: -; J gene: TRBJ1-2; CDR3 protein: CASSPRTGDYGYTF; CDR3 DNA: TGTGCCAGCTCACCCCGGACAGGGGACTATGGCTACACCTTC
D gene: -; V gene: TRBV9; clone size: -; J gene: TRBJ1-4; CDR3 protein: CASSGGVAGSNEKLFF; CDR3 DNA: TGTGCCAGCAGCGGCGGTGTAGCGGGGAGTAATGAAAAACTGTTTTTT
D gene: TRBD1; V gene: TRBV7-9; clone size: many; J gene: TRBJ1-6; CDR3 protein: CASSPTGGESPLHF; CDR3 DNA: TGTGCCAGCAGCCCGACAGGGGGCGAATCACCCCTCCACTTT
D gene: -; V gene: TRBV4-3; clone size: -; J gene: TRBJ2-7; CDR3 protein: CASSQDGLYYEQYF; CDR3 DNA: TGCGCCAGCAGCCAAGATGGACTATACTACGAGCAGTACTTC
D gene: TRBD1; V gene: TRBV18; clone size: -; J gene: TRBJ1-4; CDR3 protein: CASSPDRGARLSEKLFF; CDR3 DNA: TGTGCCAGCTCACCCGACAGGGGTGCTCGCCTGAGTGAAAAACTGTTTTTT
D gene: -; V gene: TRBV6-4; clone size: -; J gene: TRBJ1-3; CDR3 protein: CASPTGHGNTIYF; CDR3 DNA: TGTGCCAGCCCCACGGGGCATGGAAACACCATATATTTT
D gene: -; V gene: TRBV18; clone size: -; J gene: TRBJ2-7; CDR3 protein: CASSPPGHMIHEQYF; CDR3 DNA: TGTGCCAGCTCACCCCCGGGACACATGATACACGAGCAGTACTTC
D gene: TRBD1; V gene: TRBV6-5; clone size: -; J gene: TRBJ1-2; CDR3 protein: CASRRTGVRNYGYTF; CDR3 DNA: TGTGCCAGCAGACGCACAGGGGTAAGGAACTATGGCTACACCTTC